The sample holds many counts of the clone carrying this TCR beta chain. Antigen unknown. RNA extraction was followed by reverse transcription into cDNA, which acted as the sequencing template. TCRdb's copy holds only in-frame clones and misses some; the assay was immunoSEQ multiplex PCR. The data hold about 200,000 clones, with around 50% observed a single time. The sample belongs to a study of CD8+ T cells in alopecia areata. Broader study findings: Scalp specimens additionally yield sequences from normal skin's resident alphabeta T cells. It was lesional scalp, especially alopecia totalis/universalis, that showed higher clonality than normal scalp.

The CDR3 runs to 14 residues. Germline-derived CDR1 and CDR2 are SEHNR and FQNEAQ (reference sequence). Trimming took 5 bases from V and 3 from J, leaving 13 bases between them. J is TRBJ2-5 and V is TRBV7-9, with TRBD1 as a possible D gene (5 bases). This clonotype was sampled from a human donor in good health. The sequencing input was CD8+ T cells sorted from blood. CDR3 sequence reads: CASSPVQGKETQYF. The CDR3 DNA follows: TGTGCCAGCAGCCCGGTGCAGGGAAAAGAGACCCAGTACTTC.